This TCR beta chain is drawn from a study of cytomegalovirus exposure and HLA in healthy donors. 13 Jbeta primers and 60 Vbeta primers were used for the PCR. The table came from immunoSEQ multiplex PCR; TCRdb's copy has only in-frame clones and leaves some out. The table lists around 58,000 clones, 75% to 80% of them singletons. The sample consisted of PBMCs. The TCR was taken from a female donor in good health and CMV-seronegative.

Written as DNA, the CDR3 is TGTGCCACAGAAGGGGGGGCTGTATACAATGAGCAGTTCTTC. Its translation: CATEGGAVYNEQFF. J is TRBJ2-1 and V is TRBV28, with D perhaps TRBD2 (7 bases). V lost 10 bases, J lost 4 bases, and 17 bases lay in between. The CDR3 sequence is 14 residues long. Germline-derived CDR1 and CDR2 are MDHEN and SYDVKM.